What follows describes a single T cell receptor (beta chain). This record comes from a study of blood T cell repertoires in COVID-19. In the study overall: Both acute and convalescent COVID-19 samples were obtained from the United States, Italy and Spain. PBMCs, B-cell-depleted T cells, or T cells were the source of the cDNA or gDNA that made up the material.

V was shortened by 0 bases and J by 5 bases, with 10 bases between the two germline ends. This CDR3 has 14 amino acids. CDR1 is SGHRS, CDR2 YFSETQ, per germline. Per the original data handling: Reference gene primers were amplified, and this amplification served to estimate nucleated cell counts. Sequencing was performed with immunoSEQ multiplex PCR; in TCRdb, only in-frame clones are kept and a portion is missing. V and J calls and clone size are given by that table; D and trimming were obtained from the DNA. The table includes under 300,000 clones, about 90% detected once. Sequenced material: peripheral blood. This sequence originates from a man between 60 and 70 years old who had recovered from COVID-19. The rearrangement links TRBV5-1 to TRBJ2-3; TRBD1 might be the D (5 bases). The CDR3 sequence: CASSLDETVDTQYF. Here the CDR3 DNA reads TGCGCCAGCAGCTTGGACGAGACAGTAGATACGCAGTATTTT.